The present T cell receptor beta chain was sequenced within a study (dated by TCRdb to the early 2010s). V gives up 4 bases and J gives up 5 bases, and the segment between their germline ends measures 8 bases. CDR1 is given as LGHNA and CDR2 as YSLEER, both from the germline V gene. The CDR3 starts with the cysteine, ends with the phenylalanine, and has 13 residues. CDR3 DNA is the only sequence kept; it has 39 bases, read in frame from the first base. Sequencing used an Illumina Genome Analyzer IIx. TCRdb cleaned the public reads at Q25 with fastp, built clones with MiXCR and kept in-frame beta chains. Every distinct CDR3 protein forms one entry, paired with its most common genes and DNA. This sample holds about 15,000 distinct CDR3 sequences; 30% to 45% were observed only once. 15% to 20% of the sample rests with the top ten. This clonotype has at least ten counts. Its antigen is unknown. One base away there is no much larger clone; base qualities are not given.

Sequenced: blood. The rearrangement combines TRBV4-3 with TRBJ2-2, with the identity of the D gene unclear. This sequence was found in a human donor. The CDR3 corresponds to CASSPPGTGELFF. The nucleotide sequence is given as TGCGCCAGCAGCCCCCCCGGAACCGGGGAGCTGTTTTTT.